This is a list of T cell receptor beta chains from one sample in a study of OX40 agonist ivuxolimab in advanced cancers. Only in-frame clones appear in the TCRdb table, and some are missing; sequencing was by immunoSEQ multiplex PCR. This sample has 60,000 to 75,000 clones; about four fifths occur once, and the top ten carry 1.2%. This sample comprised CD4+ or CD8+ T cells sorted from blood, obtained in a trial of the OX40 agonist ivuxolimab. The receptors come from an adult with an advanced solid tumor such as melanoma, head and neck, liver or kidney cancer. Both conserved end residues are part of each CDR3. D genes are given only for firm matches. Size is omitted from some rows. Given values are once, few, many or a class for expanded clones.

D: .; size: .; J: TRBJ1-4; V: TRBV5-1; DNA: TGCGCCAGCAGCTTGGAGGACTCCAGGGGTGAAAAACTGTTTTTT; CDR3: CASSLEDSRGEKLFF
D: .; size: .; J: TRBJ1-1; V: TRBV6-4; DNA: TGTGCCAGCAGTGACTCGACGGGGATGAAAGCTTTCTTT; CDR3: CASSDSTGMKAFF
D: .; size: .; J: TRBJ2-1; V: TRBV19; DNA: TGTGCCAGTAGTAGTGAGGACACGATCTACAATGAGCAGTTCTTC; CDR3: CASSSEDTIYNEQFF
D: .; size: once; J: TRBJ2-5; V: TRBV5-4; DNA: TGTGCCAGCAGCCACCGGGACCGGCAAGAGACCCAGTACTTC; CDR3: CASSHRDRQETQYF
D: TRBD1; size: .; J: TRBJ1-3; V: TRBV18; DNA: TGTGCCAGCTCACCACAGGGGGCAGGAAACACCATATATTTT; CDR3: CASSPQGAGNTIYF
D: .; size: .; J: TRBJ2-1; V: TRBV5-6; DNA: TGTGCCAGCGTTCAGTTTCGCGGACGGGACAATGAGCAGTTCTTC; CDR3: CASVQFRGRDNEQFF
D: TRBD1; size: .; J: TRBJ2-7; V: TRBV2; DNA: TGTGCCAGCAGTCTAAGGACAGGGCTCCTCTACGAGCAGTACTTC; CDR3: CASSLRTGLLYEQYF
D: .; size: .; J: TRBJ1-2; V: TRBV23-1; DNA: TGCGCCAGCAGGGGCGGCAACTATGGCTACACCTTC; CDR3: CASRGGNYGYTF
D: .; size: .; J: TRBJ1-1; V: TRBV18; DNA: TGTGCCAGCTCACCACAGGGGCTCAACACTGAAGCTTTCTTT; CDR3: CASSPQGLNTEAFF
D: .; size: .; J: TRBJ2-1; V: TRBV27; DNA: TGTGCCAGCAGCTCCGGACTTTGGAGCTCCTACAATGAGCAGTTCTTC; CDR3: CASSSGLWSSYNEQFF
D: .; size: .; J: TRBJ2-2; V: TRBV29-1; DNA: TGCAGCACCTCGGGGCGAGGGAACACCGGGGAGCTGTTTTTT; CDR3: CSTSGRGNTGELFF
D: TRBD1; size: once; J: TRBJ1-3; V: TRBV9; DNA: TGTGCCAGCAGCCCTGGGACAGTCGGAAACACCATATATTTT; CDR3: CASSPGTVGNTIYF
D: .; size: .; J: TRBJ2-7; V: TRBV7-6; DNA: TGTGCCAGCAGCTTAGTCTACCGGGACGAGCAGTACTTC; CDR3: CASSLVYRDEQYF
D: .; size: .; J: TRBJ2-4; V: TRBV7-8; DNA: TGTGCCAGCAGCTCACTCGGGGGTATAGCCAAAAACATTCAGTACTTC; CDR3: CASSSLGGIAKNIQYF
D: .; size: .; J: TRBJ2-7; V: TRBV6-6; DNA: TGTGCCAGCAGTTACCTTGGGGGCGCGGGGACCTACTTC; CDR3: CASSYLGGAGTYF
D: TRBD2; size: .; J: TRBJ2-5; V: TRBV6-5; DNA: TGTGCCAGCAACGGCCAGCGGGGGGCACAGACCCAGTACTTC; CDR3: CASNGQRGAQTQYF
D: .; size: .; J: TRBJ2-7; V: TRBV2; DNA: TGTGCCAGCAGGGCCACCTACGAGCAGTACTTC; CDR3: CASRATYEQYF
D: .; size: .; J: TRBJ1-2; V: TRBV6-6; DNA: TGTGCCAGCAGTAGCACGGGACGGTTGTCAAACTATGGCTACACCTTC; CDR3: CASSSTGRLSNYGYTF
D: TRBD2; size: .; J: TRBJ2-1; V: TRBV11-1; DNA: TGTGCCAGCAGCCGCCAGCGGGGGGCCTCCTACAATGAGCAGTTCTTC; CDR3: CASSRQRGASYNEQFF
D: .; size: few; J: TRBJ1-2; V: TRBV19; DNA: TGTGCCAGTAGTATTGGGGGGGCCTATGGCTACACCTTC; CDR3: CASSIGGAYGYTF
D: TRBD1; size: once; J: TRBJ1-3; V: TRBV6-1; DNA: TGTGCCAGCTTCCGGGACAGGGGGTCTGGAAACACCATATATTTT; CDR3: CASFRDRGSGNTIYF
D: TRBD2; size: .; J: TRBJ2-2; V: TRBV5-1; DNA: TGCGCCAGCATGGGAGGTCTAGCGGTGACCGGGGAGCTGTTTTTT; CDR3: CASMGGLAVTGELFF
D: TRBD1; size: .; J: TRBJ1-2; V: TRBV6-5; DNA: TGTGCCAGCAGCCCTCGTAGGACAGGGGATTATGGCTACACCTTC; CDR3: CASSPRRTGDYGYTF
D: .; size: .; J: TRBJ1-2; V: TRBV7-2; DNA: TGTGCCAGCAGCTCCCCGGGGAGGGCTGATGGCTACACCTTC; CDR3: CASSSPGRADGYTF
D: .; size: .; J: TRBJ2-1; V: TRBV2; DNA: TGTGCCAGCAGTGATGGGCGGGACTACAATGAGCAGTTCTTC; CDR3: CASSDGRDYNEQFF
D: TRBD1; size: .; J: TRBJ2-3; V: TRBV7-9; DNA: TGTGCCAGCAGCGTCCGGGACAGGGGAACAGATACGCAGTATTTT; CDR3: CASSVRDRGTDTQYF
D: .; size: .; J: TRBJ2-2; V: TRBV5-1; DNA: TGCGCCAGCAGCTATGCAGGGGCCACCGGGGAGCTGTTTTTT; CDR3: CASSYAGATGELFF
D: TRBD1; size: .; J: TRBJ1-5; V: TRBV19; DNA: TGTGCCAGTAGTGGGACAGGGTCGTCCTCCCATCAGCCCCAGCATTTT; CDR3: CASSGTGSSSHQPQHF
D: TRBD1; size: .; J: TRBJ1-3; V: TRBV19; DNA: TGTGCCAGTAGTGCGGGGACAGGCCTAACCATATATTTT; CDR3: CASSAGTGLTIYF
D: .; size: .; J: TRBJ2-3; V: TRBV7-3; DNA: TGTGCCAGCAGCCCGTCTAGCTCCACCACAGATACGCAGTATTTT; CDR3: CASSPSSSTTDTQYF
D: TRBD1; size: .; J: TRBJ1-2; V: TRBV29-1; DNA: TGCAGCGTTGCGACAGGGGGAGGGGGGAACTATGGCTACACCTTC; CDR3: CSVATGGGGNYGYTF
D: .; size: once; J: TRBJ1-2; V: TRBV5-1; DNA: TGCGCCAGCAGCTTGGGTAGTCCCAACTATGGCTACACCTTC; CDR3: CASSLGSPNYGYTF
D: .; size: few; J: TRBJ1-2; V: TRBV18; DNA: TGTGCCAGCTCACCCCGACCAGGCGATGGCTACACCTTC; CDR3: CASSPRPGDGYTF
D: .; size: .; J: TRBJ1-6; V: TRBV11-2; DNA: TGTGCCAGCGACTCTGGAGCCTATAATTCACCCCTCCACTTT; CDR3: CASDSGAYNSPLHF
D: .; size: .; J: TRBJ1-5; V: TRBV30; DNA: TGTGCCTGGAGTGTAATCAGCCATAGCAATCAGCCCCAGCATTTT; CDR3: CAWSVISHSNQPQHF
D: .; size: .; J: TRBJ1-2; V: TRBV5-6; DNA: TGTGCCAGCAGGAGGACCGGAGCTAACTATGGCTACACCTTC; CDR3: CASRRTGANYGYTF
D: .; size: .; J: TRBJ1-5; V: TRBV19; DNA: TGTGCCAGTAGTACGGGCAACAATCAGCCCCAGCATTTT; CDR3: CASSTGNNQPQHF
D: .; size: .; J: TRBJ2-3; V: TRBV19; DNA: TGTGCCAGTGAACCGGGGGCCACAGATACGCAGTATTTT; CDR3: CASEPGATDTQYF
D: TRBD1; size: few; J: TRBJ1-2; V: TRBV10-3; DNA: TGTGCCATCAACCACCTCTCGGACAGGGGAGGCTACACCTTC; CDR3: CAINHLSDRGGYTF
D: .; size: .; J: TRBJ2-1; V: TRBV4-1; DNA: TGCGCCAGCAGCCAAGAATCCGGGTATGAGCAGTTCTTC; CDR3: CASSQESGYEQFF
D: .; size: .; J: TRBJ1-1; V: TRBV18; DNA: TGTGCCAGCTCACCACCGGGGACGAGGACTGAAGCTTTCTTT; CDR3: CASSPPGTRTEAFF
D: .; size: .; J: TRBJ1-1; V: TRBV29-1; DNA: TGCAGCGTTGAAGAAAAGGGGAGGACGGCTTTCTTT; CDR3: CSVEEKGRTAFF
D: .; size: .; J: TRBJ1-5; V: TRBV6-1; DNA: TGTGCCAGCAGTGGCGGGGACGGAGGCAATCAGCCCCAGCATTTT; CDR3: CASSGGDGGNQPQHF
D: TRBD2; size: .; J: TRBJ2-7; V: TRBV10-3; DNA: TGTGCCATCAGTGACGGGGGGAACGAGCAGTACTTC; CDR3: CAISDGGNEQYF
D: .; size: .; J: TRBJ2-5; V: TRBV4-2; DNA: TGTGCCAGCAGCCAAGAGACGGGGTCGCAGACCCAGTACTTC; CDR3: CASSQETGSQTQYF
D: .; size: .; J: TRBJ2-7; V: TRBV6-9; DNA: TGTGCCAGCAGTTCTTTGATCCCCCTTGAAGTTTGCGAGCAGTACTTC; CDR3: CASSSLIPLEVCEQYF
D: .; size: .; J: TRBJ2-3; V: TRBV5-6; DNA: TGTGCCAGCAGCTCCCTGAGCAGGGGTATGATCACAGATACGCAGTATTTT; CDR3: CASSSLSRGMITDTQYF
D: .; size: .; J: TRBJ1-2; V: TRBV7-2; DNA: TGTGCCAGCAAAACAGCTACTAACTATGGCTACACCTTC; CDR3: CASKTATNYGYTF
D: TRBD1; size: .; J: TRBJ1-5; V: TRBV19; DNA: TGTGCCAGTACCCTAGTTGGACAGGGACTTAGCAATCAGCCCCAGCATTTT; CDR3: CASTLVGQGLSNQPQHF